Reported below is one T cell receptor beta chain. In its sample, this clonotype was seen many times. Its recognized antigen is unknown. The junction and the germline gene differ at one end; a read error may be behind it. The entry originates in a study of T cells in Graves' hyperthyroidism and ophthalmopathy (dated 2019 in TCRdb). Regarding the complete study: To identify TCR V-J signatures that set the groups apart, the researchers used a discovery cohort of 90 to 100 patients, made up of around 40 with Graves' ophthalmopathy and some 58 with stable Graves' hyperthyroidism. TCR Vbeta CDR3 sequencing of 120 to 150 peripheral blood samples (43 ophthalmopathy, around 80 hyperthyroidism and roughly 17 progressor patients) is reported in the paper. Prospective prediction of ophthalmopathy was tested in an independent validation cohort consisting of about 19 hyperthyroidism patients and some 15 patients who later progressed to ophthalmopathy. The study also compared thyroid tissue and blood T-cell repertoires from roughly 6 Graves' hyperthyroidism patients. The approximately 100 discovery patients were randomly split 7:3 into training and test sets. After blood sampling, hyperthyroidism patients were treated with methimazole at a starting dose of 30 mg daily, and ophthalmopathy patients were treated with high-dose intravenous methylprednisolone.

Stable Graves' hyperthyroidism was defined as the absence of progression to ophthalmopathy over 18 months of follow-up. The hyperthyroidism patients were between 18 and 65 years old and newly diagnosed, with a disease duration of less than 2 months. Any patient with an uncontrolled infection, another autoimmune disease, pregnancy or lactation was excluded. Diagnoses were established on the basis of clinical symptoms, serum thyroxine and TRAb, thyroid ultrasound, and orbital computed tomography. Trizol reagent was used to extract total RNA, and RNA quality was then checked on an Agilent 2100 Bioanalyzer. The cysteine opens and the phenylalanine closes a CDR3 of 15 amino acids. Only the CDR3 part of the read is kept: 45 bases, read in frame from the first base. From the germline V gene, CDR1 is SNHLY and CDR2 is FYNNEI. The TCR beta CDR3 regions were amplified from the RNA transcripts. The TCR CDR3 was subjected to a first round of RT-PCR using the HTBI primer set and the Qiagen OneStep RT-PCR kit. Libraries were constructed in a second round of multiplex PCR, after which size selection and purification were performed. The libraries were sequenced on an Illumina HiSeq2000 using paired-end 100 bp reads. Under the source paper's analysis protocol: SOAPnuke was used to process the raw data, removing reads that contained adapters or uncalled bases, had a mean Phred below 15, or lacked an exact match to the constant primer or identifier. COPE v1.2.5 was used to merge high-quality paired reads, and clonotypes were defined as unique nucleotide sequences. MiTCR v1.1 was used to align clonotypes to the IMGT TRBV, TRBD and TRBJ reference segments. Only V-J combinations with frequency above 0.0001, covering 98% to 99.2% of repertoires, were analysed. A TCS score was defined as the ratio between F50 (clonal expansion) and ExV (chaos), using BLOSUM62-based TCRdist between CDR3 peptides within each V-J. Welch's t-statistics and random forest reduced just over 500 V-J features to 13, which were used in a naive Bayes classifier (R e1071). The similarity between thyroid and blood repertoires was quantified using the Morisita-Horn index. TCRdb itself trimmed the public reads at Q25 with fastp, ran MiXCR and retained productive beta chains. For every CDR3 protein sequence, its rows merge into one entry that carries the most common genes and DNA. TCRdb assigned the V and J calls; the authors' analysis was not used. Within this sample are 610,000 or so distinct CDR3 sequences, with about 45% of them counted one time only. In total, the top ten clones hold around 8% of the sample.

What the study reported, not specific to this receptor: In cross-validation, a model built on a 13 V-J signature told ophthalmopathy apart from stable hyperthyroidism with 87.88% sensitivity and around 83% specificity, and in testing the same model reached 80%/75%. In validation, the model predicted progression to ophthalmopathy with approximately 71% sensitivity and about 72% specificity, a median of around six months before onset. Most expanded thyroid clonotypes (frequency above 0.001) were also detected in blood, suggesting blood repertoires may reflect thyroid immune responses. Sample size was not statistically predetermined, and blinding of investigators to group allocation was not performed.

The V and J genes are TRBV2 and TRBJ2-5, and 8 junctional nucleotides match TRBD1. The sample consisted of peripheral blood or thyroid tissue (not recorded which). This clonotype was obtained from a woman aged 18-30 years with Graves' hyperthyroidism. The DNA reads TGTGCCAGCAGAGAAGTATCCACAGGGGGAGAGACCCAGTACTTC. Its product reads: CASREVSTGGETQYF.